The next 20 T cell receptor beta chains were all read from a single sample in a study of breast tumors, draining lymph nodes, adjacent tissues. Axillary draining lymph nodes of breast cancer patients supplied the node samples. TCRdb fed the multiplex PCR reads into MiXCR, producing one record per CDR3 protein. The sample has some 150,000 distinct CDR3 sequences, 20% to 25% seen once. Sequencing was performed on axillary lymph node tissue. These receptors originate from a female donor with breast cancer. Some clones in this sample may be carry-over from other donors' samples.

A remark on this clonotype: The conserved final phenylalanine or tryptophan is absent from the CDR3, which likely points to a read error. No DNA is shown, since the ends of the CDR3 on it are uncertain; the CDR3 is the one TCRdb lists. This chain links TRBV11-3 with TRBJ1-6. Germline-derived CDR1 and CDR2 are SGHNT and YENEEA. The CDR3 numbers 8 amino acids, ends counted. The CDR3 sequence is CASSLGLA.

The chain combines TRBV4-2 with TRBJ2-3, with D perhaps matching TRBD2 (6 bases). This CDR3 comprises 18 residues. Germline V gene lookup returns CDR1 LGHNA and CDR2 YNFKEQ. The V and J ends lost 4 bases and 0 bases respectively, with 20 bases between them. CDR3 sequence (DNA): TGTGCCAGCAGCCCAAGGAGGGGAAGCGGAACTAGCACAGATACGCAGTATTTT. Its protein is CASSPRRGSGTSTDTQYF.

This clonotype was seen many times. The chain carries TRBV9 and TRBJ2-3; no reliable D call. The CDR3 extends over 14 amino acids. V was cut by 4 bases and J by 1 base, with 10 bases left in between. CDR1 SGDLS and CDR2 YYNGEE come from the germline V gene. CDR3: CASSSRTGTDTQYF. In DNA form, the CDR3 reads TGTGCCAGCAGCTCTCGGACGGGCACAGATACGCAGTATTTT.

The sample holds many counts of this clonotype. This sequence joins TRBV9 and TRBJ1-2; TRBD1 matches 9 bases. The germline V gene encodes CDR1 SGDLS and CDR2 YYNGEE. This CDR3 has 16 residues. J lost 7 bases, V lost 0 bases, and 10 bases had no gene match. The CDR3 sequence: CASSVGDRASAGGYTF. In DNA form, the CDR3 reads TGTGCCAGCAGCGTAGGGGACAGGGCCTCCGCCGGTGGCTACACCTTC.

This clonotype was counted a few times. V is TRBV5-4 and J is TRBJ2-3, with 8 nucleotides matching TRBD1. The CDR3 is made up of 15 amino acids. The germline V gene has CDR1 SGHNT and CDR2 YYREEE (reference sequence). With V trimmed by 2 bases and J by 1 base, 3 bases remained unmatched. The CDR3 loop is CASSFPQGGTDTQYF. The DNA for the CDR3 is TGTGCCAGCAGCTTCCCACAGGGGGGCACAGATACGCAGTATTTT. The entire variable domain, with the rest obtained from reference TRBV5-4 and TRBJ2-3, is as follows: ETGVTQSPTHLIKTRGQQVTLRCSSQSGHNTVSWYQQALGQGPQFIFQYYREEENGRGNFPPRFSGLQFPNYSSELNVNALELDDSALYLCASSFPQGGTDTQYFGPGTRLTVL.

This clonotype has ten or more counts. This chain links TRBV12-3 or TRBV12-4 with TRBJ2-7; D ambiguous. The CDR3 is 8 residues long. With 7 bases removed from V and 6 bases from J, the gap between germline ends came to 1 base. CDR3 sequence reads: CASTEQYF. CDR3 nucleotides: TGTGCCAGCACCGAGCAGTACTTC.

This clonotype has at least ten counts. The CDR3 coding sequence is TGCAGTGCTAGCGGGCGACCCACAGATACGCAGTATTTT. Residues: CSASGRPTDTQYF. This sequence joins TRBV20-1 and TRBJ2-3; no reliable D call. V shed 3 bases and J shed 2 bases, with 9 bases lying between them. The CDR3 is made up of 13 amino acids. Germline values: CDR1 DFQATT, CDR2 SNEGSKA (reference sequence).

This clonotype came up many times. The chain carries TRBV2 and TRBJ1-4, with D possibly being TRBD1 (5 bases). From germline, CDR1 is SNHLY and CDR2 FYNNEI. V was pared by 4 bases and J by 4 bases, with 7 bases between. CDR3 size: 13 residues. CDR3 sequence (DNA): TGTGCCAGCAGTGGGGGGGGTAATGAAAAACTGTTTTTT. Protein product: CASSGGGNEKLFF.

Concerning this clonotype: The conserved phenylalanine or tryptophan normally closing the CDR3 is absent here, so this likely arose from a read error. The chain combines TRBV6-5 with TRBJ2-2; D is ambiguous. Germline V lookup: CDR1 MNHEY, CDR2 SVGAGI. The CDR3 has 11 residues. V was clipped by 2 bases and J by 6 bases, with 1 base between them. The CDR3 DNA reads as TGTGCCAGCAGTTACGCCGGGGAGCTGTTTCTT. Amino acid sequence: CASSYAGELFL.

Comments on this clonotype: A much bigger clone sits one base away, suggesting this may be a read error. The chain links TRBV7-2 to TRBJ1-2; 7 bases map to TRBD1. CDR3 length: 15 amino acids. CDR1 is SGHTA and CDR2 is FQGNSA in the germline V gene. The CDR3 sequence is CASSSPRRGRAGHTF. The DNA of the CDR3 is TGTGCCAGCAGCTCCCCCAGGAGGGGGCGCGCTGGCCACACCTTC.

This clonotype came up many times. The rearrangement joins TRBV5-1 to TRBJ2-7; TRBD2 agrees at 11 bases. The V gene's germline CDR1 is SGHRS and CDR2 YFSETQ. This CDR3 spans 16 amino acids. The V segment lost 3 bases and the J segment 2 bases; nucleotides outside the gene matches: 7. The CDR3 region is CASSSVAGGSTYEQYF. Here the CDR3 DNA reads TGCGCCAGCAGCTCCGTAGCGGGAGGGTCCACCTACGAGCAGTACTTC.

This clonotype was seen at least ten times. This chain uses TRBV7-2 with TRBJ2-3, with a tentative D call TRBD2 (5 bases). The CDR3 loop spans 15 amino acids. V was cut by 1 base and J by 3 bases, with 11 bases left in between. The germline V gene encodes CDR1 SGHTA and CDR2 FQGNSA. This chain's CDR3 is CASSLDHDYTDTQYF. CDR3 sequence (DNA): TGTGCCAGCAGCTTAGATCACGACTATACAGATACGCAGTATTTT.

About this clonotype itself: This may be a read error, as it is one base from a much larger clone. This rearrangement joins TRBV7-2 to TRBJ2-5; TRBD1 is a possible D gene (6 bases). V was clipped by 6 bases and J by 9 bases, with 14 bases between them. Germline V gene lookup returns CDR1 SGHTA and CDR2 FQGNSA. The CDR3 length is 12 residues. The CDR3 reads CASSFRAGAQYF. As DNA, the CDR3 is TGTGCCAGCAGTTTCCGGGCAGGGGCCCAGTACTTC.

This clonotype showed up many times. The J gene is TRBJ2-1, the V gene TRBV7-9; D perhaps matches TRBD2 (7 bases). Germline V lookup: CDR1 SEHNR, CDR2 FQNEAQ (reference sequence). The CDR3 totals 15 residues. The V and J ends lost 1 base and 5 bases respectively, with 12 bases between them. For the CDR3, the DNA is TGTGCCAGCAGCTTAGGGGGCGGGGGCCACAATGAGCAGTTCTTC. Its protein product is CASSLGGGGHNEQFF.

This clonotype was counted ten times or more. V usage is TRBV5-5 and J usage is TRBJ2-7, with 7 nucleotides matching TRBD1. The germline V gene has CDR1 SGHKS and CDR2 YYEKEE (reference sequence). Trimming at V came to 5 bases and at J to 0 bases, leaving 8 bases not matched to a gene. The CDR3 extends over 15 amino acids. This chain's CDR3 is CASRPGTVSSYEQYF. Written as DNA, the CDR3 is TGTGCCAGCAGACCCGGGACAGTCAGCTCCTACGAGCAGTACTTC.

This clonotype was counted ten times or more. This sequence joins TRBV6-2 or TRBV6-3 and TRBJ2-7; 7 bases fit TRBD1. V was pared by 6 bases and J by 0 bases, with 14 bases of the junction left unmatched. CDR1 MNHEY and CDR2 SVGEGT come from the germline V gene. The CDR3 sequence is 17 residues long. The CDR3 DNA sequence: TGTGCCAGCAGCGTACCCCCACAGGGGCTCCGCTCCTACGAGCAGTACTTC. Translating gives CASSVPPQGLRSYEQYF.

Ten or more counts support this clonotype. This chain's CDR3 is CASSFGYGTSGSGDNNEQFF. For the CDR3, the DNA is TGTGCCAGCAGCTTTGGTTACGGGACTAGCGGGAGTGGGGACAATAATGAGCAGTTCTTC. V usage is TRBV5-6 and J usage is TRBJ2-1; 14 bases are a match to TRBD2. CDR1 is SGHDT, CDR2 YYEEEE, per germline. The trim removed 2 bases at V and 7 bases at J, leaving 17 bases unmatched. This CDR3 is built from 20 residues.

This clonotype was observed a single time. This may come from a read error, since a much larger clone is one base off. The chain joins TRBV5-1 to TRBJ2-5; D unresolved. The CDR3 has 12 residues. Germline V gene lookup returns CDR1 SGHRS and CDR2 YFSETQ. The CDR3 loop is CASSLGIETQCF. The CDR3 DNA follows: TGCGCCAGCAGCTTGGGAATTGAGACCCAGTGCTTC. Looking up the rest from reference TRBV5-1 and TRBJ2-5 gives the full variable domain: KAGVTQTPRYLIKTRGQQVTLSCSPISGHRSVSWYQQTPGQGLQFLFEYFSETQRNKGNFPGRFSGRQFSNSRSEMNVSTLELGDSALYLCASSLGIETQCFGPGTRLLVL.

The sample holds many counts of this clonotype. The chain has TRBV5-1 and TRBJ2-5, with a tentative D call TRBD1 (6 bases). The CDR3 is 16 residues long. Trimming shortened V by 2 bases and J by 1 base, and 15 bases separated the two germline ends. Per the germline V gene, CDR1 is SGHRS and CDR2 is YFSETQ. The CDR3 nucleotides are TGCGCCAGCAGCTTAGAAGGGGCCAGGGGCCAAGAGACCCAGTACTTC. This translates into CASSLEGARGQETQYF.

This clonotype was found many times. The V call is TRBV7-9, the J call TRBJ2-7, with a weak D call TRBD1 (5 bases). This CDR3 is built from 13 residues. Germline V gene data show CDR1 as SEHNR and CDR2 as FQNEAQ (reference sequence). V was pared by 4 bases and J by 0 bases, with 7 bases between. The CDR3 bases are TGTGCCAGCAGCTCGACAGACTCCTACGAGCAGTACTTC. Encoded protein: CASSSTDSYEQYF.